The following is a T cell receptor (beta chain) sequence with its context. Its antigen is still unknown. This entry comes from a study of cytomegalovirus exposure and HLA in healthy donors. Study-level background: The Caucasian-associated ancestry cluster held under 90% of 300 to 450 genotyped donors.

Study-wide results and caveats: When presence/absence was analysed, sequencing depth was taken to be roughly uniform across donors. Equally common other TCR beta chains were less clonally expanded than HLA-associated ones, a later analysis found. The study recorded more than 150 TCR beta chains that were cytomegalovirus-associated.

The CDR3 contains 14 residues. Trimming took off 6 bases at V and 3 bases at J, with 14 bases between the two ends. Germline CDR1 is SNHLY and CDR2 is FYNNEI. Researchers ran the PCR with 60 Vbeta and 13 Jbeta primers. Assay used: immunoSEQ multiplex PCR; TCRdb lists only in-frame clones, some missing. This repertoire shows roughly 100,000 clones, around 86% found once; its top ten account for 6.9%. The chain couples TRBV2 to TRBJ1-1; D is perhaps TRBD1 (6 bases). Sequencing was done on a sample of PBMCs. The receptor was isolated from a man aged 25 to 40 in good health and CMV-seropositive. CDR3 DNA: TGTGCCAGCAGCGAACAGGGAGGGGACACTGAAGCTTTCTTT. Its translation is CASSEQGGDTEAFF.